Listed below are T cell receptor beta chains from one sample, sequenced in a study of regulatory T cells in long-lasting Graves disease. Each CDR3 protein is one row after TCRdb ran MiXCR on the multiplex PCR reads. The repertoire holds roughly 500,000 distinct CDR3 sequences, roughly 14% seen once, with roughly 10% in the top ten. These data were also reused for a study on T cells in Graves' hyperthyroidism and ophthalmopathy.

The specimen was peripheral blood mononuclear cells (PBMCs), collected at new diagnosis, from a patient treated with antithyroid drugs. The receptor set was obtained from a man younger than 40 with Graves disease. Each CDR3 is given with its conserved first and last residue. Not every row has a clone size; where given, it reads once, few, many or a size class.

size	V	J	CDR3
many	TRBV12-3/TRBV12-4	TRBJ2-2	CASSLGLAGVRELFF
many	TRBV7-2	TRBJ2-1	CASSLVYGSSYNEQFF
many	TRBV19	TRBJ2-5	CASSITGTETQYF
-	TRBV7-2	TRBJ2-3	CASSSGLAGAGGTQYF
many	TRBV5-1	TRBJ2-7	CASSAAVTGRLYEQYF
few	TRBV27	TRBJ1-2	CASGRGRAYGYTF
-	TRBV27	TRBJ2-2	CASSLWINTGELFF
-	TRBV7-9	TRBJ2-7	CASSLSSGSCNPYEQYF
many	TRBV13	TRBJ2-5	CASSLGLKETQYF
many	TRBV18	TRBJ1-1	CASSRTDNTEAFF
-	TRBV10-1	TRBJ2-1	CTSSEFIWTSGSYNEQFF
-	TRBV18	TRBJ1-5	CASSQGARGYQPQHF
-	TRBV4-1	TRBJ2-7	CASSQVGRNSYEQYF
many	TRBV9	TRBJ2-2	CASSSTGIGTGELFF
few	TRBV4-1	TRBJ1-2	CASSQDRDANYGYTF
-	TRBV18	TRBJ2-7	CASSSIQASGIYEQYF
medium-sized	TRBV20-1	TRBJ1-2	CSARDEGKLLSNYGYTF
many	TRBV2	TRBJ1-5	CASGGDSGVFSNQPQHF
many	TRBV28	TRBJ1-3	CASSFPHRQGNTIYF
few	TRBV7-8	TRBJ1-5	CASSRGVSQPQHF
-	TRBV5-1	TRBJ1-2	CASSPSAGNSGYTF
-	TRBV20-1	TRBJ2-7	CSARAFRSYEQYF
-	TRBV2	TRBJ1-1	CASSVDRGLNTEAFF
many	TRBV24-1	TRBJ1-1	CATSNFKKTEAFF
many	TRBV5-1	TRBJ1-1	CASSRSGGGMNTEAFF
many	TRBV3-1	TRBJ2-2	CASSQDPVNTGELFF
-	TRBV25-1	TRBJ2-3	CASSESGLAGGPTDTQYF
few	TRBV14	TRBJ2-5	CASSHNRGHQETQYF
many	TRBV25-1	TRBJ1-1	CASSDPNRGDTEAFF
many	TRBV6-1	TRBJ2-7	CASQLSGSSYEQYF
-	TRBV18	TRBJ2-5	CASSPGYLAAQETQYF
many	TRBV12-3/TRBV12-4	TRBJ1-4	CASSPPGFGEKLFF
many	TRBV6-1	TRBJ1-5	CASSEQGEQPQHF
few	TRBV29-1	TRBJ2-7	CSVEVVGGIYEQYF
many	TRBV18	TRBJ2-6	CASSPPGANVLTF
-	TRBV14	TRBJ2-5	CASSRTSQETQYF
few	TRBV6-2/TRBV6-3	TRBJ2-1	CASNLAGDIEQFF
many	TRBV15	TRBJ2-3	CATSRGSAAGGDTQYF